The 21 T cell receptor beta chains in this list originate from one sample, sequenced in a study of shared clonotypes between healthy human individuals (dated by TCRdb to 2019 to 2021). The library was prepared using the immunoSEQ multiplex PCR assay. TCRdb re-hosts the immuneACCESS table, in-frame sequences only. Its copies lack some clones; in the studies checked, an unresolved V gene accounts for under half of them, and the cause for the rest is not known. A total of approximately 340,000 clones appear in this sample, approximately 74% of them only once. The ten largest make up around a tenth of the sample. Specimen: memory CD4+ T cells sorted from blood. The cell subset or site label of this sample denotes: CD45RA-negative fraction. The receptors stem from a man aged 25-45 years in good health.

This CDR3 reads CASSQAGGGYEQYF. Here the CDR3 DNA reads TGTGCCAGCAGCCAAGCGGGAGGGGGCTACGAGCAGTACTTC. This chain links TRBV4-2 with TRBJ2-7; TRBD2 agrees at 8 bases. The CDR3 sequence is 14 residues long. Per germline, CDR1 LGHNA and CDR2 YNFKEQ. After removal of 1 base from V and 3 bases from J, the junction contained 2 bases not matched to a gene.

The rearrangement links TRBV7-4 to TRBJ2-3, with a tentative D call TRBD2 (9 bases). Looked up from germline, CDR1 is SGHVT and CDR2 is SQSDAQ. This CDR3 comprises 20 residues. V dropped 6 bases and J dropped 0 bases, with 28 bases sitting between them. The CDR3, as DNA: TGTGCCAGCAGATACAAGGCTAGCGGGGACAGGTTGGGTAGCACAGATACGCAGTATTTT. It translates to CASRYKASGDRLGSTDTQYF.

This clone was counted between two and nine times. The junction differs from germline at one of its ends, possibly a read error. V gene TRBV25-1 combines with J gene TRBJ1-1; no firm D call. The length of the CDR3 is 14 residues. The germline V gene has CDR1 MGHDK and CDR2 SYGVNS. CDR3 sequence: CASRDRGSNAEAFF. The DNA of the CDR3 is TGTGCCAGCAGAGATAGAGGATCGAACGCTGAAGCTTTCTTT.

This chain joins TRBV15 and TRBJ2-1; 10 positions match TRBD2. Per the germline V gene, CDR1 is LNHNV and CDR2 is YYDKDF (reference sequence). Losses at the gene ends were 5 bases for V and 8 bases for J; bases not matched to a gene: 9. This CDR3 spans 15 amino acids. Here the CDR3 reads CATSWLAGVRYEQFF. In DNA, the CDR3 is TGTGCCACCAGCTGGCTAGCGGGAGTTCGGTATGAGCAGTTCTTC.

Many counts were recorded for this clone. CDR3 amino acids: CASSSQGRQPQHF. The CDR3 region has the DNA TGTGCCAGCAGTTCACAGGGCAGACAGCCCCAGCATTTT. The chain has TRBV27 and TRBJ1-5; a possible D gene is TRBD1 (6 bases). This CDR3 has 13 amino acids. V lost 4 bases and J lost 7, with 11 bases in between. The germline gives CDR1 MNHEY, CDR2 SMNVEV (reference sequence).

The CDR3 here is CASSIAQGSEQFF. The CDR3 bases are TGTGCCAGTAGTATAGCGCAGGGATCCGAGCAGTTCTTC. This chain uses TRBV19 with TRBJ2-1; TRBD1 is a possible D gene (5 bases). Germline V gene lookup returns CDR1 LNHDA and CDR2 SQIVND (reference sequence). The CDR3 totals 13 residues. V lost 1 base and J 10 bases, leaving 11 bases between the germline ends.

J is TRBJ1-4 and V is TRBV5-4, with D unclear. The germline gives CDR1 SGHNT, CDR2 YYREEE (reference sequence). V lost 4 bases and J lost 0, with 10 bases in between. This CDR3 contains 15 residues. The chain's CDR3 is CASSPESATNEKLFF. CDR3 in DNA: TGTGCCAGCAGCCCTGAGTCTGCAACTAATGAAAAACTGTTTTTT. Full variable domain (missing parts from reference TRBV5-4 and TRBJ1-4): ETGVTQSPTHLIKTRGQQVTLRCSSQSGHNTVSWYQQALGQGPQFIFQYYREEENGRGNFPPRFSGLQFPNYSSELNVNALELDDSALYLCASSPESATNEKLFFGSGTQLSVL.

The chain couples TRBV6-1 to TRBJ2-7, with TRBD1 matching 8 bases. Germline values: CDR1 MNHNS, CDR2 SASEGT. The CDR3 is 15 residues long. The trim removed 1 base at V and 5 bases at J, leaving 7 bases unmatched. CDR3 sequence reads: CASSEEGAGGDEQYF. Written as DNA, the CDR3 is TGTGCCAGCAGTGAAGAGGGGGCAGGGGGCGACGAGCAGTACTTC.

The gene calls are TRBV5-4 and TRBJ2-3, with 8 bases lining up with TRBD2. Trimming cost V 5 bases and J 0 bases; bases outside gene matches: 8. Germline V gene lookup returns CDR1 SGHNT and CDR2 YYREEE (reference sequence). CDR3 length equals 16 residues. CDR3 amino acids: CASSLSGRGSTDTQYF. The CDR3 DNA reads as TGTGCCAGCAGTCTCAGCGGGAGAGGGAGCACAGATACGCAGTATTTT.

V gene TRBV6-5 combines with J gene TRBJ2-1; D is unclear. The V and J ends lost 6 bases and 6 bases respectively, with 9 bases between them. In germline, CDR1 is MNHEY, CDR2 SVGAGI. This CDR3 has 12 residues. The chain's CDR3 is CASSPASNEQFF. The DNA of the CDR3 is TGTGCCAGCAGCCCAGCGTCCAATGAGCAGTTCTTC.

In this sample, this clone turned up once. The chain employs TRBV10-3 and TRBJ1-4; no clear D. Trimming took 0 bases from V and 5 from J, leaving 10 bases between them. Germline loops: CDR1 ENHRY, CDR2 SYGVKD. CDR3 length equals 15 residues. DNA for the CDR3: TGTGCCATCAGTGAGTCGGGGATGATCAATGAAAAACTGTTTTTT. This translates into CAISESGMINEKLFF.

This clone was detected ten times or more. V gene TRBV6-1 combines with J gene TRBJ2-7, with a weak D call TRBD1 (5 bases). Trimming cost V 2 bases and J 0 bases, with 11 bases left between them. Germline CDR1 reads MNHNS; CDR2 reads SASEGT. The CDR3 totals 15 residues. The CDR3 DNA follows: TGTGCCAGCAGTGAAATTAGTGACAGCTCCTACGAGCAGTACTTC. Protein product: CASSEISDSSYEQYF.

The rearrangement joins TRBV27 to TRBJ2-5; a weak D match, TRBD2 (5 bases). This CDR3 region has 16 residues. Looked up from germline, CDR1 is MNHEY and CDR2 is SMNVEV (reference sequence). V shed 6 bases and J shed 5 bases, with 22 bases lying between them. The CDR3 DNA follows: TGTGCCAGCAGGAAAGCCCCTAGCCTCGGTCGTGAGACCCAGTACTTC. Protein: CASRKAPSLGRETQYF.

The chain employs TRBV6-6 and TRBJ2-1; possibly TRBD2 for D (7 bases). Trimming took 6 bases from V and 12 from J, leaving 15 bases between them. The CDR3 is made up of 12 amino acids. The germline V gene encodes CDR1 MNHNY and CDR2 SVGAGI (reference sequence). The CDR3 loop reads CASRREGGRQFF. CDR3 bases: TGTGCCAGCAGGAGGGAGGGGGGACGGCAGTTCTTC.

The CDR3 DNA sequence: TGTGCCAGCAGCTTAGCTCAGCGGGAGCAGTACTTC. Its translation is CASSLAQREQYF. The chain links TRBV7-8 to TRBJ2-7; D might be TRBD2 (5 bases). The V gene lost 0 bases and the J gene lost 7 bases, with 7 bases spanning the gap. Germline V gene data show CDR1 as SGHVS and CDR2 as FQNEAQ. This CDR3 has 12 amino acids.

The chain is built from TRBV14 and TRBJ2-1; the match to TRBD2 covers 10 bases. Germline V gives CDR1 SGHDN, CDR2 FVKESK. This CDR3 spans 15 amino acids. J gave up 4 bases and V 2 bases, and 2 bases lay outside the gene matches. Here the CDR3 reads CASSQLAGVYNEQFF. As DNA, the CDR3 is TGTGCCAGCAGCCAACTAGCGGGAGTATACAATGAGCAGTTCTTC.

The chain combines TRBV19 with TRBJ1-3; 10 nucleotides agree with TRBD1. V gave up 10 bases and J gave up 5 bases; unmatched junction bases: 8. The V gene's germline CDR1 is LNHDA and CDR2 SQIVND (reference sequence). The CDR3 contains 14 residues. The CDR3 DNA is TGTGCCACAAACCCGACAGGGGGCAGAAACACCATATATTTT. It encodes CATNPTGGRNTIYF.

This chain uses TRBV21-1 with TRBJ2-1; TRBD2 is taken as the D call from the table, unchecked against the DNA. TRBV21-1 is recorded as a pseudogene. This CDR3 spans 19 amino acids. CDR3 sequence: CASSKVSGLAETAYNEQFF. DNA for the CDR3: TGTGCCAGCAGCAAAGTCTCGGGACTAGCGGAAACCGCCTACAATGAGCAGTTCTTC.

In nucleotides, the CDR3 is TGTGCCAGCAGCTATTATATAGATCGAGCAGATACGCAGTATTTT. This codes for CASSYYIDRADTQYF. The chain couples TRBV7-9 to TRBJ2-3; D is unclear. Trimming shortened V by 4 bases and J by 4 bases, and 15 bases separated the two germline ends. The germline CDR1 and CDR2 sequences are SEHNR and FQNEAQ (reference sequence). This CDR3 has 15 residues.

CDR3 region: CASSPAGTRSAGELFF. The CDR3 DNA reads as TGTGCCAGCAGCCCCGCCGGGACTAGATCGGCCGGGGAGCTGTTTTTT. The chain links TRBV5-4 to TRBJ2-2; 8 nucleotides match TRBD2. Germline V gene data show CDR1 as SGHNT and CDR2 as YYREEE (reference sequence). J was trimmed by 6 bases and V by 4 bases; bases with no gene match: 11. CDR3 length equals 16 residues.

The chain links TRBV13 to TRBJ2-1; 11 nucleotides match TRBD2. CDR3 length: 19 amino acids. The V gene's germline CDR1 is PRHDT and CDR2 FYEKMQ (reference sequence). J lost 0 bases, V lost 3 bases, and 10 bases had no gene match. This CDR3 is CASSFFRTSGRHSYNEQFF. The CDR3 nucleotides are TGTGCCAGCAGCTTCTTCAGGACTAGCGGGCGACACTCCTACAATGAGCAGTTCTTC.